This T cell receptor beta chain was identified in a study of blood T cells in healthy people across ages. A second 7 to 11 cycle PCR used barcoded and J-beta primers. Researchers report that a template-switch adaptor with 12 random nucleotides tagged each cDNA molecule. One entry per CDR3 protein, called by TCRdb with MiXCR from the 5' RACE reads. The data show hundreds of thousands of distinct CDR3 sequences, roughly 50% seen once. Findings and caveats of the study: Per million T cells, TCR beta diversity dropped about linearly as age rose. Whereas aged donors had fewer naive CD4+ cells, long-lived donors had more of them and higher diversity.

V gave up 5 bases and J gave up 4 bases, with 15 bases separating them. Germline values: CDR1 MNHEY, CDR2 SVGAGI. The CDR3 is 15 amino acids. In terms of origin and age, donors were healthy Caucasian individuals from Russia aged about 6 to 90. This clonotype was recorded many times. Its antigen remains unidentified. What was sequenced was blood. The V and J genes are TRBV6-5 and TRBJ1-3; D is ambiguous. This clonotype was sampled from a woman in her fifties or sixties in good health. The CDR3 bases are TGTGCCAGCAGTACGAGGAGGGTTAGAGGAAACACCATATATTTT. Its translation: CASSTRRVRGNTIYF.